These 7 T cell receptor beta chains were all obtained from the same sample, sequenced in a study of spatial heterogeneity in lung cancer. TCRdb passed the 5' RACE reads through MiXCR, listing each CDR3 protein once. The sample has some 50,000 distinct CDR3 sequences; less than 8.5% are singletons. Noted time point: sample taken at primary tumor resection. The sequenced material consisted of unsorted whole RNA from tumor, nontumor lung or frozen PBMC. This specimen consisted of PBMCs, obtained at surgery. The receptors originated from a female donor with early-stage non-small cell lung cancer.

This chain uses TRBV20-1 with TRBJ1-4, with 7 bases identical to TRBD1. The V and J ends lost 6 bases and 8 bases, in that order; junction bases with no gene match: 12. The length of the CDR3 is 14 residues. Looked up from germline, CDR1 is DFQATT and CDR2 is SNEGSKA (reference sequence). This chain's CDR3 is CSAFPSGGDEKLFF. The CDR3 region has the DNA TGCAGTGCCTTTCCCTCAGGGGGGGACGAAAAACTGTTTTTT.

This clonotype was counted ten times or more. The V call is TRBV20-1, the J call TRBJ1-5; no clear D. The CDR3 length is 14 residues. Trimming cost V 0 bases and J 0 bases, with 6 bases left between them. Germline loops: CDR1 DFQATT, CDR2 SNEGSKA (reference sequence). In nucleotides, the CDR3 is TGCAGTGCTAGAGATATCACTAGCAATCAGCCCCAGCATTTT. This codes for CSARDITSNQPQHF.

This clonotype has only a few counts. This rearrangement joins TRBV20-1 to TRBJ2-3; 13 bases line up with TRBD2. V shed 6 bases, J shed 4 bases, and the junction held 10 bases outside the gene matches. Germline V gene sequence: CDR1 DFQATT, CDR2 SNEGSKA (reference sequence). This CDR3 region has 16 residues. The CDR3 DNA reads TGCAGTGCAACGCGTCCCGGGACTAGCGGGGCAGATACGCAGTATTTT. Translating gives CSATRPGTSGADTQYF.

The rearrangement joins TRBV28 to TRBJ2-4; the match to TRBD1 covers 7 bases. The CDR3 has 17 residues. Germline V gene sequence: CDR1 MDHEN, CDR2 SYDVKM. V was clipped by 9 bases and J by 0 bases; unmatched bases: 14. The CDR3 loop is CARFSERDRLAKNIQYF. In DNA form, the CDR3 reads TGTGCCAGGTTCAGTGAGAGGGACAGACTAGCCAAAAACATTCAGTACTTC. The whole variable domain, remainder taken from reference TRBV28 and TRBJ2-4, is DVKVTQSSRYLVKRTGEKVFLECVQDMDHENMFWYRQDPGLGLRLIYFSYDVKMKEKGDIPEGYSVSREKKERFSLILESASTNQTSMYLCARFSERDRLAKNIQYFGAGTRLSVL.

This clonotype was seen more than once but under ten times. In nucleotides, the CDR3 is TGTGCCAGCAGCCGTATGCGGACAGGCTCTGGAAACACCATATATTTT. It codes for CASSRMRTGSGNTIYF. V usage is TRBV7-2 and J usage is TRBJ1-3; TRBD1 agrees at 7 bases. The J segment lost 0 bases and the V segment lost 5 bases, leaving 7 bases of the junction unmatched. CDR1 and CDR2 (germline): SGHTA, FQGNSA. The CDR3 contains 16 residues.

The table lists this clonotype with a few counts. V and J are TRBV5-1 and TRBJ2-2, with 7 bases matching TRBD2. Unmatched junction bases numbered 8, after V lost 1 base and J lost 5 bases. Per germline, CDR1 SGHRS and CDR2 YFSETQ. The CDR3 runs 16 residues. The CDR3 protein is CASSLRGLILTGELFF. CDR3 in DNA: TGCGCCAGCAGCTTGCGGGGACTAATTTTAACCGGGGAGCTGTTTTTT.

The chain combines TRBV19 with TRBJ2-7; tentatively, D is TRBD2 (6 bases). This CDR3 region has 13 residues. From germline, CDR1 is LNHDA and CDR2 SQIVND (reference sequence). Deletions cut 6 bases from V and 7 bases from J, with 16 bases between. The CDR3 nucleotides read TGTGCCAGTAGCCATTCGGGGGAGGCAGAGCAGTACTTC. It is translated as CASSHSGEAEQYF. The full variable domain, completed using reference TRBV19 and TRBJ2-7, is DGGITQSPKYLFRKEGQNVTLSCEQNLNHDAMYWYRQDPGQGLRLIYYSQIVNDFQKGDIAEGYSVSREKKESFPLTVTSAQKNPTAFYLCASSHSGEAEQYFGPGTRLTVT.